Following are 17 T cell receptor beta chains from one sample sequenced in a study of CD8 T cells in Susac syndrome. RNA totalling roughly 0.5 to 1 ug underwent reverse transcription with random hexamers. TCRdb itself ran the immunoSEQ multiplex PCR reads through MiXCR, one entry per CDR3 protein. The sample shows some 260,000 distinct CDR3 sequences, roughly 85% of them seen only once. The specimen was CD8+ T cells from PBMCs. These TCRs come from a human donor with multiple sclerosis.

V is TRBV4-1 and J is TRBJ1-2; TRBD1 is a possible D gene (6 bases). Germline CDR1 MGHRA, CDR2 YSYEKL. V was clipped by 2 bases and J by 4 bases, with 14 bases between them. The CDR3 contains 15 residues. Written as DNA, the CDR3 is TGCGCCAGCAGCCAAAAACAGGGCCCTATCTATGGCTACACCTTC. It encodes CASSQKQGPIYGYTF.

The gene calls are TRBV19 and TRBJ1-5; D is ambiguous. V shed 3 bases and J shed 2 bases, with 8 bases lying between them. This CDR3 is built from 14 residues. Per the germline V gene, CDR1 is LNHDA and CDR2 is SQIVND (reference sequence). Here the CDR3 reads CASSMAPRNQPQHF. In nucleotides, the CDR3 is TGTGCCAGTAGTATGGCTCCGCGCAATCAGCCCCAGCATTTT.

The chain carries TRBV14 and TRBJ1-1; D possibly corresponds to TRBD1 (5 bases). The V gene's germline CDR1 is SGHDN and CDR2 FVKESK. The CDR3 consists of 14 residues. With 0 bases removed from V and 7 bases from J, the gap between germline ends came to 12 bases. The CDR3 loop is CASSQDREGGEAFF. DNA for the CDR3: TGTGCCAGCAGCCAAGACAGGGAGGGAGGTGAAGCTTTCTTT. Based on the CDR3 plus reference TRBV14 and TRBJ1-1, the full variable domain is EAGVTQFPSHSVIEKGQTVTLRCDPISGHDNLYWYRRVMGKEIKFLLHFVKESKQDESGMPNNRFLAERTGGTYSTLKVQPAELEDSGVYFCASSQDREGGEAFFGQGTRLTVV.

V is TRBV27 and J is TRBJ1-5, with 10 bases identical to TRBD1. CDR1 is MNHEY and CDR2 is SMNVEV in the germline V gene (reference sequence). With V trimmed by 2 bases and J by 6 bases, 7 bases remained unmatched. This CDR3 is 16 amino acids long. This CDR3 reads CASSLGRGTGVQPQHF. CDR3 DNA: TGTGCCAGCAGTTTAGGTCGTGGGACAGGGGTTCAGCCCCAGCATTTT.

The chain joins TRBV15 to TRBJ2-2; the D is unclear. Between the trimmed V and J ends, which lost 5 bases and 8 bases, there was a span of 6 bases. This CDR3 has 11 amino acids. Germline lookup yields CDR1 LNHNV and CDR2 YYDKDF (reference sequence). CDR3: CATSASGELFF. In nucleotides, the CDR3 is TGTGCCACCAGCGCCTCGGGGGAGCTGTTTTTT.

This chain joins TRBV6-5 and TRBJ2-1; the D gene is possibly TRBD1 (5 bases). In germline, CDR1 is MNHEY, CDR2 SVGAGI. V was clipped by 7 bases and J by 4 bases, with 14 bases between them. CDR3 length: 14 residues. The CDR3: CASTPQALYNEQFF. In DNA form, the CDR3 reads TGTGCCAGCACCCCACAGGCCTTGTACAATGAGCAGTTCTTC.

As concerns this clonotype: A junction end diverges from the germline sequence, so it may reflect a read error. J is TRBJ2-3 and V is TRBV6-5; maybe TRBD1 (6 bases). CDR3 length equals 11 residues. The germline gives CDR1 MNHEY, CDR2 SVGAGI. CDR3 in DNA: TGTGCCAGCAGTTCCGGGACAAGGCCCTACTTT. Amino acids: CASSSGTRPYF.

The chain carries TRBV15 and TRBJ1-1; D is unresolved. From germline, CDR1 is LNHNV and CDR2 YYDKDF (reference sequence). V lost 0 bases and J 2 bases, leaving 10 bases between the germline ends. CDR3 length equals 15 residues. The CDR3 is CATSRDRASNTEAFF. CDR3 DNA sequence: TGTGCCACCAGCAGAGACCGGGCCTCTAACACTGAAGCTTTCTTT.

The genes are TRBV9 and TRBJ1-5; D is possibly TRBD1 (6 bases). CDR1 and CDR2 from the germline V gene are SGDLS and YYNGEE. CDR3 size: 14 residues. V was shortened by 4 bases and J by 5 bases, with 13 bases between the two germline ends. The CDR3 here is CASSPNRGDQPQHF. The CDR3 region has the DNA TGTGCCAGCAGCCCGAATAGGGGGGATCAGCCCCAGCATTTT.

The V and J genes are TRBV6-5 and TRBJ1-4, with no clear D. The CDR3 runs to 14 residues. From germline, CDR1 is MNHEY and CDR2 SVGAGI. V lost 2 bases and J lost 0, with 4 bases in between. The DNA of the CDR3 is TGTGCCAGCAGTTACGGGGCAACTAATGAAAAACTGTTTTTT. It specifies CASSYGATNEKLFF.

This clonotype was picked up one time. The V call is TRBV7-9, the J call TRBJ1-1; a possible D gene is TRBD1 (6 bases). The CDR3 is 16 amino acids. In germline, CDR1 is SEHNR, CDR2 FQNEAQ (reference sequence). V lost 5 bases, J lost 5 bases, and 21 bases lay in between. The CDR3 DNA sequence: TGTGCCAGCAGCCGCGTCCCGAGGAGAGGGGGTACTGAAGCTTTCTTT. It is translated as CASSRVPRRGGTEAFF. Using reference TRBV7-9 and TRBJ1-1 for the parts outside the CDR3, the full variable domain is DTGVSQNPRHKITKRGQNVTFRCDPISEHNRLYWYRQTLGQGPEFLTYFQNEAQLEKSRLLSDRFSAERPKGSFSTLEIQRTEQGDSAMYLCASSRVPRRGGTEAFFGQGTRLTVV.

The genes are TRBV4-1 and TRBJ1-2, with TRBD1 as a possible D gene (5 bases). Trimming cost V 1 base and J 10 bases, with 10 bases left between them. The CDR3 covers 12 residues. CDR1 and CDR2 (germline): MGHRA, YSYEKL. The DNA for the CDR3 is TGCGCCAGCAGCCAAGCCCAGGGTTTCTACACCTTC. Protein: CASSQAQGFYTF.

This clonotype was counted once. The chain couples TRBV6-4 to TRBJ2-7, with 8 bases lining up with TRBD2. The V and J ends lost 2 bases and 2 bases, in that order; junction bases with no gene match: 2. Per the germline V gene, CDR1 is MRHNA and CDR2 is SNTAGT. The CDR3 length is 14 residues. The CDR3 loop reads CASSDGGLAYEQYF. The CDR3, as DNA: TGTGCCAGCAGTGACGGGGGACTAGCCTACGAGCAGTACTTC.

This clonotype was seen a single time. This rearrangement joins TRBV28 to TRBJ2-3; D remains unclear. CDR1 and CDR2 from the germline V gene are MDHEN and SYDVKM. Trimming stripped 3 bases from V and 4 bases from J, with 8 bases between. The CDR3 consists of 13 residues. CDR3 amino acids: CASSFFRSDTQYF. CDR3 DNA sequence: TGTGCCAGCAGTTTTTTCCGCTCAGATACGCAGTATTTT. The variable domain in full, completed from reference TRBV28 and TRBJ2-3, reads DVKVTQSSRYLVKRTGEKVFLECVQDMDHENMFWYRQDPGLGLRLIYFSYDVKMKEKGDIPEGYSVSREKKERFSLILESASTNQTSMYLCASSFFRSDTQYFGPGTRLTVL.

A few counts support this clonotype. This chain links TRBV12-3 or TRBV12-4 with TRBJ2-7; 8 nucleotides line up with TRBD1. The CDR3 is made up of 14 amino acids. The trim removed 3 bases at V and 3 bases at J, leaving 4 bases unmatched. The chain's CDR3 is CASSLRTGLYEQYF. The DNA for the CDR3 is TGTGCCAGCAGTTTGCGGACAGGGCTCTACGAGCAGTACTTC.

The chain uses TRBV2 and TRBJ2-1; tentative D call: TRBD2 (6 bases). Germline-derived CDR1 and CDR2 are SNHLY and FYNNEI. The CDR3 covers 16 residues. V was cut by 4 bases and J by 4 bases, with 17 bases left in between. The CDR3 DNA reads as TGTGCCAGCAGTGTAGAGGAGGGAGTAGGGTACAATGAGCAGTTCTTC. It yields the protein CASSVEEGVGYNEQFF.

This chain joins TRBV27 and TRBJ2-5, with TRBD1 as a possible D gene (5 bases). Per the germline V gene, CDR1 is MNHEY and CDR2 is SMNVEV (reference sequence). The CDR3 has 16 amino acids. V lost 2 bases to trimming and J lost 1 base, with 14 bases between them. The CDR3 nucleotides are TGTGCCAGCAGTTTAAACCCCATGCAGGGCCAAGAGACCCAGTACTTC. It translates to CASSLNPMQGQETQYF.